A selection of T cell receptor beta chains follows, all from one sample in a study of OX40 agonist ivuxolimab in advanced cancers. Libraries were prepared by immunoSEQ multiplex PCR; TCRdb keeps only in-frame clonotypes and omits some of them. The data hold some 77,000 clones, with about nine tenths observed a single time. The specimen was CD4+ or CD8+ T cells sorted from blood, collected in a trial of the OX40 agonist ivuxolimab. Receptors were obtained from an adult with an advanced solid tumor such as melanoma, head and neck, liver or kidney cancer. The CDR3 runs from the conserved cysteine through the conserved F or W. Each record gives: V gene, D gene, clone size, CDR3 length, J gene, CDR3 DNA, CDR3 protein. A D gene is named only where the DNA matches it firmly. Expanded clones get a size class; other rows say once, few or many, or leave the size out.

>TRBV6-5|-|-|14|TRBJ2-7
TGTGCCAGCAGTTACGCAGGAGGCGGGTACGAGCAGTACTTC
CASSYAGGGYEQYF
>TRBV7-6|-|-|14|TRBJ2-5
TGTGCCAGCAGCCCGGGGGGCCCTGTAGAGACCCAGTACTTC
CASSPGGPVETQYF
>TRBV4-1|-|-|17|TRBJ1-6
TGCGCCAGCAGCCCATACGCGGGGGCGCAGACGCAGTCACCCCTCCACTTT
CASSPYAGAQTQSPLHF
>TRBV6-6|-|-|15|TRBJ1-2
TGTGCCAGCAGTTACGCGGCCTACACTAACTATGGCTACACCTTC
CASSYAAYTNYGYTF
>TRBV11-3|-|-|19|TRBJ2-3
TGTGCCAGCAGCTTAGGGCAGGCCCAAGCGTTTGTGGGAACAGATACGCAGTATTTT
CASSLGQAQAFVGTDTQYF
>TRBV7-6|TRBD1|once|16|TRBJ2-5
TGTGCCAGCAGGAGGGATGAGACAGGGGTAGGAGAGACCCAGTACTTC
CASRRDETGVGETQYF
>TRBV7-2|TRBD2|-|14|TRBJ2-5
TGTGCCAGCAGCTTGGGCGGGGGGGTTGAGACCCAGTACTTC
CASSLGGGVETQYF
>TRBV28|TRBD1|-|14|TRBJ1-1
TGTGCCAGCAGTCAGGGGGGACAGAACACTGAAGCTTTCTTT
CASSQGGQNTEAFF
>TRBV5-1|-|-|16|TRBJ2-5
TGCGCCAGCAGCTTGGAAGGGGCGGGCCTTCAAGAGACCCAGTACTTC
CASSLEGAGLQETQYF
>TRBV4-3|-|-|13|TRBJ2-5
TGCGCCAGCAGCCAAAGGGGGGGAGAGACCCAGTACTTC
CASSQRGGETQYF
>TRBV6-1|-|-|14|TRBJ1-4
TGTGCCAGCGTGTCGGACACCCTTGGGGAAAAACTGTTTTTT
CASVSDTLGEKLFF
>TRBV6-6|-|-|14|TRBJ1-4
TGTGCCAGCTGCCGAGGGACACTTTGTGAAAAACTGTTTTTT
CASCRGTLCEKLFF
>TRBV7-2|-|once|15|TRBJ1-5
TGTGCCAGCAGATTCCCGGGGGTCTTCAATCAGCCCCAGCATTTT
CASRFPGVFNQPQHF
>TRBV5-5|TRBD1|-|15|TRBJ2-7
TGTGCCAGCAGCTGGGGACAGGGCCTCTCCTACGAGCAGTACTTC
CASSWGQGLSYEQYF
>TRBV5-1|-|-|14|TRBJ1-3
TGCGCCAGCAGCTGGGGGGTTGGTGGAAACACCATATATTTT
CASSWGVGGNTIYF
>TRBV5-6|-|-|14|TRBJ2-2
TGTGCCAGCAGCTTTGGGCAGACGACCGGGGAGCTGTTTTTT
CASSFGQTTGELFF
>TRBV7-2|-|-|13|TRBJ2-3
TGTGCCAGCAGCTTAGATGCGGGCCGACCGCAGTATTTT
CASSLDAGRPQYF
>TRBV6-6|-|once|13|TRBJ1-1
TGTGCCAGCAGTTATACGCCGAACACTGAAGCTTTCTTT
CASSYTPNTEAFF
>TRBV7-8|-|-|11|TRBJ2-3
TGTGCCAGCAGCACTAGGGATACGCAGTATTTT
CASSTRDTQYF
>TRBV5-1|-|few|14|TRBJ1-2
TGCGCCAGCAGCTCGGGGCCCGGGGTCTATGGCTACACCTTC
CASSSGPGVYGYTF
>TRBV6-6|TRBD2|-|16|TRBJ2-5
TGTGCCAGCAGTTCCCCCCCGGGGGGGAACCAAGAGACCCAGTACTTC
CASSSPPGGNQETQYF
>TRBV11-2|-|-|12|TRBJ1-6
TGTGCCAGCAGCTTAGATTATTCACCCCTCCACTTT
CASSLDYSPLHF
>TRBV7-2|-|few|15|TRBJ2-2
TGTGCCAGCAGCCTCGACAGACCCAACACCGGGGAGCTGTTTTTT
CASSLDRPNTGELFF
>TRBV27|TRBD2|-|17|TRBJ2-3
TGTGCCAGCAGATCACTGACTAGCGGGAGGGGCCCAGATACGCAGTATTTT
CASRSLTSGRGPDTQYF
>TRBV4-2|TRBD1|-|15|TRBJ2-7
TGTGCCAGCAGCCAAGGATCCGGGACAGGGTACGAGCAGTACTTC
CASSQGSGTGYEQYF
>TRBV5-6|TRBD1|-|17|TRBJ2-6
TGTGCCAGCAGCTTCGGACAGGGGGTAGCTGGGGCCAACGTCCTGACTTTC
CASSFGQGVAGANVLTF
>TRBV27|-|-|15|TRBJ2-7
TGTGCCAGCAGGCCGTGGGGGGGTCAGGGGGGCGAGCAGTACTTC
CASRPWGGQGGEQYF
>TRBV7-2|-|-|14|TRBJ2-6
TGTGCCAGCAGCTTGGTGGCTGGGGCCAACGTCCTGACTTTC
CASSLVAGANVLTF
>TRBV5-5|-|-|15|TRBJ2-7
TGTGCCAGCAGCTTGGTCTCAGGGGAGGGGTACGAGCAGTACTTC
CASSLVSGEGYEQYF
>TRBV5-6|-|-|17|TRBJ1-2
TGTGCCAGCAGCTTGTCCCTGACAACTGCTCGCGGGAATGGCTACACCTTC
CASSLSLTTARGNGYTF
>TRBV5-4|-|-|11|TRBJ2-7
TGTGCCAGCAGCTTGAATTACGAGCAGTACTTC
CASSLNYEQYF
>TRBV19|-|-|16|TRBJ1-4
TGTGCCAGTAAACTAAGGGAATCATTGGGTAATGAAAAACTGTTTTTT
CASKLRESLGNEKLFF
>TRBV5-4|-|-|14|TRBJ2-3
TGTGCCAGCAGCCTCGGACAGAGCACAGATACGCAGTATTTT
CASSLGQSTDTQYF
>TRBV5-4|TRBD1|once|13|TRBJ2-5
TGTGCCAGCAGCCCCGCCGACAGGGGGACCCAGTACTTC
CASSPADRGTQYF
>TRBV10-3|TRBD2|-|13|TRBJ2-1
TGTGCCATCAGAGGCCTTCCGGGGGGTGAGCAGTTCTTC
CAIRGLPGGEQFF
>TRBV27|-|medium-sized|13|TRBJ1-2
TGTGCCAGCAGTAGTGGGTCGCTCTATGGCTACACCTTC
CASSSGSLYGYTF
>TRBV4-2|-|-|16|TRBJ1-4
TGTGCCAGCAGCCCCAACGCTCAGGGGCGGCGTGAAAAACTGTTTTTT
CASSPNAQGRREKLFF
>TRBV9|TRBD2|-|17|TRBJ2-3
TGCGCCAGCAGCTGGGGAGGGGCTAGCGCTTACACAGATACGCAGTATTTT
CASSWGGASAYTDTQYF
>TRBV28|-|-|15|TRBJ2-2
TGTGCCAGCAGTTCCCCCCTGTCGGGCACCGGGGAGCTGTTTTTT
CASSSPLSGTGELFF
>TRBV4-2|TRBD2|-|17|TRBJ2-3
TGTGCCAGCAGCCAAAAACTAGCGGGGGGGTTCACAGATACGCAGTATTTT
CASSQKLAGGFTDTQYF
>TRBV2|-|-|12|TRBJ2-5
TGTGCCAGCAGTGAGGAGAGGGAGACCCAGTACTTC
CASSEERETQYF
>TRBV4-2|TRBD1|-|16|TRBJ1-4
TGTGCCAGCAGCCAAGCACAAGGGACAGGGAACGAAAAACTGTTTTTT
CASSQAQGTGNEKLFF
>TRBV6-1|-|-|12|TRBJ1-1
TGTGCCAGCAGTTGGGTCCTTACTGAAGCTTTCTTT
CASSWVLTEAFF
>TRBV5-1|-|-|15|TRBJ2-7
TGCGCCAGCAGCTTGAGGGGGGCCCCAGGAGACGAGCAGTACTTC
CASSLRGAPGDEQYF
>TRBV6-5|-|-|13|TRBJ1-2
TGTGCCAGCAGTTACAGGGAGGTCTATGGCTACACCTTC
CASSYREVYGYTF
>TRBV2|-|once|13|TRBJ1-5
TGTGCCAGCAGGGGACACCGCAATCAGCCCCAGCATTTT
CASRGHRNQPQHF
>TRBV6-6|-|few|14|TRBJ1-5
TGTGCCAGCAGTGGACGCTTGGGGGATCAGCCCCAGCATTTT
CASSGRLGDQPQHF
>TRBV7-9|-|-|15|TRBJ2-1
TGTGCCCTGGGGCAGGGGCCTATCTCCTACAATGAGCAGTTCTTC
CALGQGPISYNEQFF
>TRBV28|-|-|15|TRBJ1-5
TGTGCCAGCAGTTTACCCACGGGGGGGGGCGAGCCCCAGCATTTT
CASSLPTGGGEPQHF
>TRBV5-1|TRBD2|-|15|TRBJ2-1
TGCGCCAGCAGCCCCGGGGGGGCGACCTACAATGAGCAGTTCTTC
CASSPGGATYNEQFF
>TRBV30|-|-|15|TRBJ1-4
TGTGCCTGGGGATTCCGGGACACAACTAATGAAAAACTGTTTTTT
CAWGFRDTTNEKLFF
>TRBV28|-|-|14|TRBJ2-7
TGTGCCAACCTCCCCAATCAGGGGGGGGACGAGCAGTACTTC
CANLPNQGGDEQYF
>TRBV7-2|-|-|15|TRBJ2-3
TGTGCCAGCAGCTTAGCTAGCGGAGGCACAGATACGCAGTATTTT
CASSLASGGTDTQYF